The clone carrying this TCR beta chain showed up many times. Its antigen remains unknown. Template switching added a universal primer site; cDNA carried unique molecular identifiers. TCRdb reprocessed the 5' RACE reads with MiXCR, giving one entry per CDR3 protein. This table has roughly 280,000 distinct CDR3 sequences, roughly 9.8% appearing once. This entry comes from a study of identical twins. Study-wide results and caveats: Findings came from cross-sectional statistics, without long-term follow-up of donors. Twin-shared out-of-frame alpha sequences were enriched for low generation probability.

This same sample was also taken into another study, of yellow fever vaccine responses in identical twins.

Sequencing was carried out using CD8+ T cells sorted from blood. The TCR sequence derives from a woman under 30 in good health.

The CDR3 DNA follows: TGCAGCGTTGAACAGGGAAGCGAGCAGTACTTC. As protein: CSVEQGSEQYF. The chain joins TRBV29-1 to TRBJ2-7; D is possibly TRBD1 (5 bases). CDR3 size: 11 residues. Trimming removed 2 bases from V and 6 bases from J, with 8 bases in between. Germline V gives CDR1 SQVTM, CDR2 ANQGSEA.